This TCR beta chain was identified in a study of T-cell memory formation after mild COVID-19. About the study: Most TCR clusters belonged to a single donor.

V shed 3 bases and J shed 7 bases, with 13 bases lying between them. The CDR3 spans 15 residues. The germline CDR1 and CDR2 sequences are SNHLY and FYNNEI. General study points: Confirmation of SARS-CoV-2 specificity was lacking for second-wave clones peaking day 37. Several responding clones turned up in pre-infection memory, indicating that cross-reactive memory may have taken part.

TCRalpha and TCRbeta libraries used 5'RACE with constant-segment primers and UMIs. Each CDR3 protein is one row after TCRdb ran MiXCR on the 5' RACE reads. The sample has about 350,000 distinct CDR3 sequences, approximately 13% seen once. As concerns this clonotype: The antigen remains unidentified.

The receptor comes from a man between 18 and 29 years old who had mild COVID-19 (a few samples of this study predate the infection). Cell type and time point are not known. Sequenced material: PBMCs or a T cell subset sorted from them (not recorded which). This sequence joins TRBV2 and TRBJ1-6; D is ambiguous. As DNA, the CDR3 is TGTGCCAGCAGTGACGAGCGAGCCCGAAATTCACCCCTCCACTTT. Its protein is CASSDERARNSPLHF.